Here is one T cell receptor (beta chain) with its context. Documented treatment: oral pan-JAK inhibitor, 5-10 mg twice daily. The entry originates in a study of CD8+ T cells in alopecia areata. Background on the study: It was oral tofacitinib, at 5 to 10 mg twice daily, that treated patients received. Tofacitinib exposure lasted 6 to 18 months, followed by 6 months off drug.

RNA, once extracted, was reverse transcribed into cDNA for use as the sequencing template. Measured with immunoSEQ multiplex PCR; TCRdb has only the in-frame clones, and not every one. The table lists 100,000 to 150,000 clones, roughly 55% of them singletons. This TCR derives from a human donor with alopecia areata. Material: CD4+ T cells sorted from blood, obtained at week 4, from a patient treated with tofacitinib.

CDR3 sequence (DNA): TGCGCCAGCAGCCAAGCCTCGAAACAGGGAAACTATGGCTACACCTTC. Protein: CASSQASKQGNYGYTF. The chain is built from TRBV4-1 and TRBJ1-2; a possible D gene is TRBD1 (6 bases). The CDR3 consists of 16 residues. Trimming took 1 base from V and 2 from J, leaving 14 bases between them. Looked up from germline, CDR1 is MGHRA and CDR2 is YSYEKL.